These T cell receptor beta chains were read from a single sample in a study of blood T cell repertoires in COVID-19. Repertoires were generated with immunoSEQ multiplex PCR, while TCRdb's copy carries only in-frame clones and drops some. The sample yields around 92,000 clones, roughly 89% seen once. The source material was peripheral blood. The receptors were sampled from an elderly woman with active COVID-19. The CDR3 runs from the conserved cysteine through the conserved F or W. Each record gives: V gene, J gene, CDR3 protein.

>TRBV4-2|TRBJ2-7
CASSQDLIGTNLYEQYF
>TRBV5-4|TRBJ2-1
CASSRGSSYNEQFF
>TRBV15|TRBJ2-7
CATSSGGDLYEQYF
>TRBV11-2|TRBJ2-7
CASSLERLSGTYEQYF
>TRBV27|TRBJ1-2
CASSPSQGGYTF
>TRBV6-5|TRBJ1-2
CASSYSRWNYGYTF
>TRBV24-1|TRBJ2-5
CATSADFGHRKETQYF
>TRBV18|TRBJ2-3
CASSPELSTDTQYF
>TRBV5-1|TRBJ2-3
CASSPGQSTDTQYF
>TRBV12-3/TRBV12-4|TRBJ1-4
CASSLFLGELFF
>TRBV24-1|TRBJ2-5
CATSEGLAGVETQYF
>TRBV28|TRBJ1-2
CASSQLRGGPLNYGYTF
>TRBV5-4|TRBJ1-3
CASSSSRVSGNTIYF
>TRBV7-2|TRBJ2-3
CASSRTQGWYTQYF
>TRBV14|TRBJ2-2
CASSQDFSGIETGELFF
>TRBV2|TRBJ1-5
CASSEDSYSNQPQHF
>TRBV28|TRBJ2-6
CASRGQTTLSGANVLTF
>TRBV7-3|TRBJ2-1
CASREGRGSDEQFF
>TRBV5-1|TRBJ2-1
CASSWGQGKGDEQFF
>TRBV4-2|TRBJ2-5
CASSQGSGGTRTETQYF
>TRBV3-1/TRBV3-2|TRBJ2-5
CASSQDKRKLAVGETQYF
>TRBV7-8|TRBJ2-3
CASTVRDRGPDTQYF
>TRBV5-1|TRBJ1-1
CASSLGFLGQGNEVDTEAFF
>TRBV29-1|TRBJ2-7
CSVRPEGTSIYEQYF
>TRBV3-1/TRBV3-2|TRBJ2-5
CASSRRTSGRGRETQYF
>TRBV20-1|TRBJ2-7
CSAILDYEQYF
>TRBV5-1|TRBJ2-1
CASSFAIQLAGSYNEQFF
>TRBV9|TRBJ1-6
CASSLYNSPLHF
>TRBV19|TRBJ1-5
CASTPPGSNQPQHF
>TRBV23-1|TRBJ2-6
CASSPFRGTVSGANVLTF
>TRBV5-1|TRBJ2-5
CASSLGWLASGPQETQYF
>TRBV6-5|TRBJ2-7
CASRGLGGEQYF
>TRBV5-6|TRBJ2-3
CASIKAGPRLPDTQYF
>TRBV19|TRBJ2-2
CASSPPVGRGNTGELFF
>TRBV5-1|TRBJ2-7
CASSLGHSSYEQYF
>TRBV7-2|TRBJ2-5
CASSFQRESPETQYF
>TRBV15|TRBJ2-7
CATRRPGTPGEQYF
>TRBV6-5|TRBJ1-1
CASSTQPRGTEAFF
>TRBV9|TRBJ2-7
CASSVVTRGKEQYF
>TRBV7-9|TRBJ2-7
CASSLRDRVFEQYF
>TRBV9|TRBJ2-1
CASSVDLAGGNEQFF
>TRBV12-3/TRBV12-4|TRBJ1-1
CASSSTLNTEAFF
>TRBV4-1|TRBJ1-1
CASSQPGLRGRGEAFF
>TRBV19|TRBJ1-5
CASRFRQVYQPQHF
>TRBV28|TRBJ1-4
CASSLFGGNEKLFF
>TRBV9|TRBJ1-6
CASSVTGRANSPLHF
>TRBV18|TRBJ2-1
CASSMKTSGIDEQFF